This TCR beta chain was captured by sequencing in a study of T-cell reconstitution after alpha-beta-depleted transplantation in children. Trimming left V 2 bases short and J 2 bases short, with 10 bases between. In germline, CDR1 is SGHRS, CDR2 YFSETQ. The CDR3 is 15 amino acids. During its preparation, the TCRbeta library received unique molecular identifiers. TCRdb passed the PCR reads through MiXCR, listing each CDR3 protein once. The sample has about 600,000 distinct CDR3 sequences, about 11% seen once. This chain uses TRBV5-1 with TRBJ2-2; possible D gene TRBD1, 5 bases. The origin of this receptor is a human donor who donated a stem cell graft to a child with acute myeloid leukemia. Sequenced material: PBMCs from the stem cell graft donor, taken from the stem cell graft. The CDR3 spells CASSFGAPNTGELFF. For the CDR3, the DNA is TGCGCCAGCAGCTTTGGGGCCCCTAACACCGGGGAGCTGTTTTTT. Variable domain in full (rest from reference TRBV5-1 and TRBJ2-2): KAGVTQTPRYLIKTRGQQVTLSCSPISGHRSVSWYQQTPGQGLQFLFEYFSETQRNKGNFPGRFSGRQFSNSRSEMNVSTLELGDSALYLCASSFGAPNTGELFFGEGSRLTVL.